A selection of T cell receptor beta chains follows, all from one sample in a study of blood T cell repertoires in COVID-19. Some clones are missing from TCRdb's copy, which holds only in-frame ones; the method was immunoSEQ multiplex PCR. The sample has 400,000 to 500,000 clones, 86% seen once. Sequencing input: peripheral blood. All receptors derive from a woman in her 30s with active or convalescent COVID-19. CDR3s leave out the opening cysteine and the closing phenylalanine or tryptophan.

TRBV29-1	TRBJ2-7	GGTSDSYEQY
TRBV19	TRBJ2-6	ASSTVTYSGANVLT
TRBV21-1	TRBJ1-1	ASSQSLKEFRNTEAF
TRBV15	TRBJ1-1	ATSRDWGTGLTTEAF
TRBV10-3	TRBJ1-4	AISDVNEKLF
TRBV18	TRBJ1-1	ASSQTGGTEAF
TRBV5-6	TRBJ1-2	ASSYHRGPGGYGYT
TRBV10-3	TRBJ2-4	AISSGKPLNIQY
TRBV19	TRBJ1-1	ATVATGLNTEAF
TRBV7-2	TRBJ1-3	ASSLGEGTYFGNTIY
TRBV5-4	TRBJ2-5	ASSLGVAGNQETQY
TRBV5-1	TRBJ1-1	ASSFSGGGSTEAF
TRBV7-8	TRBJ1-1	ASSFSDNTEAF
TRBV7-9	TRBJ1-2	ASSLGQGTYGYT
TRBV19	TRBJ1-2	ASSVDRVYGYT
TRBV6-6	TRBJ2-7	ASSYRGGEIEQY
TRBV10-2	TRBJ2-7	ASGREQY
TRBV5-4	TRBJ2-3	ASGPLGTSGGAFRGDTQY
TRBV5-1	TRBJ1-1	ASSLQAGGTTEAF
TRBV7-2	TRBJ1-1	ASSLASGNTEAF
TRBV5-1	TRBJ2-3	ASSSRGKGADTQY
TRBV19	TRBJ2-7	ASSIRQPGEQY
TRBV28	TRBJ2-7	ASRHPVSYEQY
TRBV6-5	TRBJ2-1	ASSYGGNAYNEQF
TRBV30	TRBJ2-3	AWTIIGITDTQY
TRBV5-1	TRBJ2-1	ASSFDRPLLDEQF
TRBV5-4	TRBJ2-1	ASSLTKTGGVYNEQF
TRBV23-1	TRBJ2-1	ASSPWGVSGAYNEQF
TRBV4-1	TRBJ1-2	ASSQDTGSLGYT
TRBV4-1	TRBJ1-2	ASSQDFTGGYGYT
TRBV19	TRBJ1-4	ASSLPRTNEKLF
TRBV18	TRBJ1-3	ASSPPAAMDIY
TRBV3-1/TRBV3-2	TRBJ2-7	ASSQEAGTGVGEQY
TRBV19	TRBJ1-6	ASSSGTGGNSPLH
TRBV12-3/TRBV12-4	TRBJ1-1	ASSSPRVTEAF
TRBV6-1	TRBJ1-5	ASSDRREDQPQH
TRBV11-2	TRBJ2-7	ASSVSQGYYEQY
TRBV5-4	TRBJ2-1	ASRTWGGGGEQF
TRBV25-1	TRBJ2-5	ASSDWVSGRLQETQY
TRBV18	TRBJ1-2	ASSPSQGATEGYT
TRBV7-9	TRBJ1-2	ASSTEPSGGAYGYT
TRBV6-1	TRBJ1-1	ASSDPGQHEAF
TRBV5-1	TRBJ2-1	ASSLGQGYNEQF
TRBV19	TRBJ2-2	ASSTERGGTGELF
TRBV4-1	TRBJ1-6	ASSDSGGGIPWSALH
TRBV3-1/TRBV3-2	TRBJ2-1	ASSPPGGTSYNEQF
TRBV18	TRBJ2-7	ASSPQGSRSSYEQY
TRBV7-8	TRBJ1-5	ASSSPGTVEDQPQH
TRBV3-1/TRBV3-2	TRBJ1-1	ASSRLTPQGAGTEAF